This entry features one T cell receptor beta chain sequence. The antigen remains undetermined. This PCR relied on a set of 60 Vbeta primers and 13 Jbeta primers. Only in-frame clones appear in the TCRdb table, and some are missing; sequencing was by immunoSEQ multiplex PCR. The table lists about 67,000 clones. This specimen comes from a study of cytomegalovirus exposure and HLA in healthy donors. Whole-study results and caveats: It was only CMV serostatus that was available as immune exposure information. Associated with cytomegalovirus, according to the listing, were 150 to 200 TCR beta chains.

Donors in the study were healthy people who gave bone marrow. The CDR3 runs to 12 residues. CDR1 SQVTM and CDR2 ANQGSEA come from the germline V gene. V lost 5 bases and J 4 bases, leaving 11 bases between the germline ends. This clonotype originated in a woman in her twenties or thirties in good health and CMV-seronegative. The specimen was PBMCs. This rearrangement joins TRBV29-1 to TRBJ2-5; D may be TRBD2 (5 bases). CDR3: CSVNPGLETQYF. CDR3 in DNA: TGCAGCGTTAATCCGGGGTTAGAGACCCAGTACTTC.